The clone carrying this T cell receptor beta chain was seen at least ten times. This sample was taken from a study of identical twins. The authors used template switching to add a universal primer site and gave cDNA unique molecular identifiers. TCRdb analysed the 5' RACE reads with MiXCR anew, one entry per CDR3 protein. This sample has hundreds of thousands of distinct CDR3 sequences; over 5% occur once, and the top ten carry 1.5% to 2%. This CDR3 has 10 amino acids. CDR1 SQVTM and CDR2 ANQGSEA come from the germline V gene. V was clipped by 3 bases and J by 9 bases, with 6 bases between them. This clonotype originated in a man aged 18 to 29 in good health. Sequenced input: naive T cells sorted from blood. The gene calls are TRBV29-1 and TRBJ2-1; D gene uncertain. CDR3 sequence reads: CSVEVGEQFF. The DNA for the CDR3 is TGCAGCGTTGAGGTTGGTGAGCAGTTCTTC.